This T cell receptor beta chain was captured by sequencing in a study of T cell repertoires in cytomegalovirus infection. Study as a whole: Public signatures in TCR beta pointed to CMV infection and matching HLA type. Study-level findings and limits: HLA-C-restricted CMV-specific TCR beta clonotypes were dominant in the ex vivo response. Pooled public TCR beta family frequency picked out CMV carriers with the relevant HLA.

CDR1 is DFQATT and CDR2 is SNEGSKA in the germline V gene (reference sequence). Trimming left V 1 base short and J 3 bases short, with 7 bases between. CDR3 length: 14 residues. Regarding this clonotype: What it binds is unknown.

TCRdb recomputed calls from the reads with MiXCR, one row per CDR3 protein. Among fewer than 200,000 distinct CDR3 sequences listed, 13% to 15% were seen once. Sequenced input: PBMCs. The receptor was derived from a human donor in good health (CMV status not recorded). Some clones in this sample may be carry-over from other donors' samples. The rearrangement joins TRBV20-1 to TRBJ1-6; D gene uncertain. In nucleotides, the CDR3 is TGCAGTGCTAGAGCCGAACTCTATAATTCACCCCTCCACTTT. It encodes CSARAELYNSPLHF.